This T cell receptor (beta chain) was recovered during a study of regulatory T cells in long-lasting Graves disease. Time point specified: newly diagnosed GD, antithyroid drugs for less than 3 months. The TCR library used RNA extracted from PBMCs. The CDR3 length is 20 residues. V shed 6 bases and J 0 bases; nucleotides not matched to a gene: 15. CDR1 is MNHNS, CDR2 SASEGT, per germline. Building of the TCR beta libraries involved iRepertoire HTBI primers and Arm-PCR of CDR3 regions. TCRdb reprocessed the multiplex PCR reads with MiXCR, giving one entry per CDR3 protein. The table includes hundreds of thousands of distinct CDR3 sequences, around 15% detected once. This sample also appeared in a second study, on T cells in Graves' hyperthyroidism and ophthalmopathy.

The TCR was taken from a middle-aged man with Graves disease. The material sequenced was peripheral blood mononuclear cells (PBMCs), taken at new diagnosis, from a patient treated with antithyroid drugs. This sequence joins TRBV6-1 and TRBJ2-6; 9 nucleotides match TRBD1. The CDR3 spells CASRDRGDHKTTSGANVLTF. The CDR3 DNA reads TGTGCCAGCAGAGACAGGGGGGACCATAAGACAACCTCTGGGGCCAACGTCCTGACTTTC.